This T cell receptor (beta chain) was captured in a study of T cells in tuberculosis. Study overall: T cells were selected with CD1B tetramers loaded with glucose monomycolate.

Study results and caveats: Cases with active tuberculosis were adults, while controls were adolescents. Active tuberculosis TCR-alpha repertoires lay closer to GMM-specific TCRs than IGRA-negative controls, suggesting clonal expansion. GEM motif frequencies gave 70% accuracy; the GMM repertoire gave about 90%.

A word on this clone: Its antigen remains unknown.

The data were produced by immunoSEQ multiplex PCR, yet TCRdb's version contains in-frame clones alone and is incomplete. Of more than 35,000 clones detected, 90% to 95% appear once; the ten largest clones hold approximately 7.9%. From germline, CDR1 is SEHNR and CDR2 FQNEAQ (reference sequence). This CDR3 is 15 amino acids long. V was clipped by 4 bases and J by 0 bases, with 11 bases between them. The chain uses TRBV7-9 and TRBJ2-3, with a possible D match to TRBD2 (6 bases). The source material was PBMCs. This receptor was identified in a donor between 5 and 29 years old with latent tuberculosis or without tuberculosis infection. The CDR3 here is CASSSQRVSTDTQYF. The CDR3 nucleotides read TGTGCCAGCAGCTCCCAGCGGGTGAGCACAGATACGCAGTATTTT.